This T cell receptor (beta chain) emerged from a study of T-cell memory formation after mild COVID-19. The study's findings and limits: Later expanders leaned CD4+, whereas day 15 to 85 contracting clones were balanced CD4/CD8. Contracting CD4+ clones lay largely in CM and EM, with CD8+ ones residing in EMRA.

Regarding this clonotype: Its matching antigen is unknown.

TCRdb passed the 5' RACE reads through MiXCR, listing each CDR3 protein once. The profile shows some 200,000 distinct CDR3 sequences, about 20% of them singletons. The CDR3 is made up of 14 amino acids. CDR1 is SEHNR, CDR2 FQNEAQ, per germline (reference sequence). Trimming shortened V by 3 bases and J by 4 bases, and 12 bases separated the two germline ends. The origin of this receptor is an adult woman who had mild COVID-19 (a few samples of this study predate the infection). Cell type and time point are not known. Sequencing was done on a sample of PBMCs or a T cell subset sorted from them (not recorded which). This sequence joins TRBV7-9 and TRBJ2-5; either TRBD1 or TRBD2 may supply D (6 bases each). The DNA for the CDR3 is TGTGCCAGCAGCTTCCCGGGGGCCGCAGAGACCCAGTACTTC. Amino acid sequence: CASSFPGAAETQYF.